This TCR beta chain was identified in a study of blood T cell repertoires in COVID-19. At the level of the study: Nucleic acid was either cDNA or gDNA, and it came from T cells, B-cell-depleted T cells, or PBMCs.

The trim removed 4 bases at V and 2 bases at J, leaving 14 bases unmatched. The CDR3 runs to 17 residues. Germline CDR1 SQVTM, CDR2 ANQGSEA. In the original processing: Amplified reference gene primers provided the basis for estimating nucleated cell counts. The protocol was immunoSEQ multiplex PCR, while the TCRdb copy is restricted to in-frame clones and leaves out a portion. V and J calls plus clone size are reproduced from that table; the DNA served to infer D and trimming. The sample has roughly 190,000 clones, 70% to 80% seen once. The chain uses TRBV29-1 and TRBJ1-2, with 9 nucleotides matching TRBD1. The sample comprised peripheral blood. This clonotype originated in a woman aged 45-65 years with active or convalescent COVID-19. In DNA form, the CDR3 reads TGCAGCGTTGTTCCCGGGACAGGGACTGATACAAACTATGGCTACACCTTC. This translates into CSVVPGTGTDTNYGYTF.